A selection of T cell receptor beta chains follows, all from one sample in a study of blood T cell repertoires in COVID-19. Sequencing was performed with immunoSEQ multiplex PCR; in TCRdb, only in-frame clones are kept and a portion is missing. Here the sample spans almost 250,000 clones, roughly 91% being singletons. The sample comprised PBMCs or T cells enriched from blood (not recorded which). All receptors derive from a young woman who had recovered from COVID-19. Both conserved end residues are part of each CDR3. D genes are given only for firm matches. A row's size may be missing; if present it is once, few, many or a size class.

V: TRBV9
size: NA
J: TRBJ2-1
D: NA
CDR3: CASSHQIYNEQFF
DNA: TGTGCCAGCAGCCATCAAATTTACAATGAGCAGTTCTTC

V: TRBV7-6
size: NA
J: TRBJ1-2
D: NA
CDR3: CASSLEGVHGYTF
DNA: TGTGCCAGCAGCTTAGAAGGGGTGCATGGCTACACCTTC

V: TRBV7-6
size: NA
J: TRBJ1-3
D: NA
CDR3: CASSDRRVYGNTIYF
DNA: TGTGCCAGCAGCGACCGCAGGGTGTATGGAAACACCATATATTTT

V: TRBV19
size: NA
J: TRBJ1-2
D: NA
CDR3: CASSVIQGMYGYTF
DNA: TGTGCCAGTAGTGTGATACAGGGAATGTATGGCTACACCTTC

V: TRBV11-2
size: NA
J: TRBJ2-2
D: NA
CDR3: CASSWAGRNTGELFF
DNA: TGTGCCAGCAGCTGGGCGGGTCGGAACACCGGGGAGCTGTTTTTT

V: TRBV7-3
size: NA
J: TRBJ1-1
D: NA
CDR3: CASSLGANTEAFF
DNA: TGTGCCAGCAGCCTTGGGGCAAACACTGAAGCTTTCTTT

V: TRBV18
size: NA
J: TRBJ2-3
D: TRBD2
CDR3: CASSPVAGADTQYF
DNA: TGTGCCAGCTCACCAGTAGCGGGAGCAGATACGCAGTATTTT

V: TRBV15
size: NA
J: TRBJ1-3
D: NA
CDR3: CATRTDRSSGNTIYF
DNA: TGTGCCACCAGAACCGACAGGTCCTCTGGAAACACCATATATTTT

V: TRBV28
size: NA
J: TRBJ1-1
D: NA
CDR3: CASRHRGTEAFF
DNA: TGTGCCAGCAGACACCGGGGCACTGAAGCTTTCTTT

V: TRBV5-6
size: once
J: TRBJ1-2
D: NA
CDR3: CASSFGPGLGYTF
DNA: TGTGCCAGCAGCTTCGGTCCGGGGTTGGGCTACACCTTC

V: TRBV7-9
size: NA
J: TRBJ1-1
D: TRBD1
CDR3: CASSETTLGTGVEGTEAFF
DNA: TGTGCCAGCAGCGAAACTACCCTTGGGACAGGGGTCGAGGGAACTGAAGCTTTCTTT